This T cell receptor (beta chain) was sequenced in a study of cytomegalovirus exposure and HLA in healthy donors. Whole-study findings and limits: In the 130 or so validation repertoires, a later analysis found that first-cohort TCR clusters tended to co-occur.

Germline loops: CDR1 SGHVS, CDR2 FQNEAQ. Trimming took off 5 bases at V and 6 bases at J, with 20 bases between the two ends. The CDR3 runs to 16 residues. Clones were read by immunoSEQ multiplex PCR, and TCRdb kept only the in-frame ones, dropping some. In the table there are hundreds of thousands of clones, 90% of which are singletons. For this clone: What it binds is not known.

This TCR was sampled from a woman younger than 45 in good health and CMV-seronegative. The specimen was PBMCs. The chain has TRBV7-8 and TRBJ1-5; possible D gene TRBD1, 6 bases. DNA of the CDR3: TGTGCCAGCAGCCTAAGCGAAAACAGGGTCGGTCAGCCCCAGCATTTT. Protein: CASSLSENRVGQPQHF.